What follows describes a single T cell receptor beta chain. Its antigen is unknown. V gave up 2 bases and J gave up 3 bases; unmatched junction bases: 3. This CDR3 contains 16 residues. Germline assignment: CDR1 KGHSH and CDR2 LQKENI. Data came from immunoSEQ multiplex PCR; TCRdb stores just in-frame clones and leaves some out. The sample has under 30,000 clones, 90% seen once; the top ten hold about 24%. This sample is drawn from a study of OX40 agonist ivuxolimab in advanced cancers. Study-wide context: Enrolled patients in dose escalation had cancers that were hepatocellular carcinoma, melanoma, renal cell or head and neck cancer. Study-wide points: The authors did not determine the antigen specificity of the expanded peripheral T cells.

The sample here was CD4+ or CD8+ T cells sorted from blood, taken in a trial of the OX40 agonist ivuxolimab. The chain combines TRBV18 with TRBJ2-1; 11 bases are a match to TRBD2. The origin of this receptor is an adult with an advanced solid tumor such as melanoma, head and neck, liver or kidney cancer. The CDR3 DNA reads TGTGCCAGCTCACCAGGGACTAGCGGAGACTACAATGAGCAGTTCTTC. This codes for CASSPGTSGDYNEQFF.